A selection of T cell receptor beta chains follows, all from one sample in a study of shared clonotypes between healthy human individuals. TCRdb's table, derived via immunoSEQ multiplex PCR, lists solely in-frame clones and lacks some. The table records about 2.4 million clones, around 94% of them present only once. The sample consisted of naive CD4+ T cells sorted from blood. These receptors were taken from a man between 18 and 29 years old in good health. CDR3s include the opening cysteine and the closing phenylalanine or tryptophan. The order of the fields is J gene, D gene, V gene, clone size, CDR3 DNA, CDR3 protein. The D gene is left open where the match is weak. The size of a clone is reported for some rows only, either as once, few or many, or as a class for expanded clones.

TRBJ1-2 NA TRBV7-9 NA TGTGCCAGCTCCGGGGGGGCGCCTAGCTATGGCTACACCTTC CASSGGAPSYGYTF
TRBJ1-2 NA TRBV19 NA TGTGCCAGTAGTATAGCCAGGGCGGCTAACTATGGCTACACCTTC CASSIARAANYGYTF
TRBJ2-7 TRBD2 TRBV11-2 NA TGTGCCAGCAGCTTAGGGGGACTAAGCTACGAGCAGTACTTC CASSLGGLSYEQYF
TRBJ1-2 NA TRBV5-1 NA TGCGCCAGCAGCCCAACTAGACAGGATCAGGGCTACACCTTC CASSPTRQDQGYTF
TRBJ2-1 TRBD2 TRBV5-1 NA TGCGCCAGCAGCTCGGGGGGAGCGGTAAATGAGCAGTTCTTC CASSSGGAVNEQFF
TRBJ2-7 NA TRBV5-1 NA TGCGCCAGCACGGGACTGGGCTCGGGCGAGCAGTACTTC CASTGLGSGEQYF
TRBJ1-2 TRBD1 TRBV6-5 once TGTGCCAGCAGTTACTCGGGGACAGGGAACTATGGCTACACCTTC CASSYSGTGNYGYTF
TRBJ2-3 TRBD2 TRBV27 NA TGTGCCAGCAGTGGAACAGCGGGAGGGCACGGAGATACGCAGTATTTT CASSGTAGGHGDTQYF
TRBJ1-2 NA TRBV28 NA TGTGCCAGCAGTTCAACTAACTATGGCTACACCTTC CASSSTNYGYTF
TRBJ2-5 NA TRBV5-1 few TGCGCCAGCAGCAGCCAAGAGACCCAGTACTTC CASSSQETQYF
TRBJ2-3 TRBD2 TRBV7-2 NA TGTGCCAGCAGCCAACTAGCGGGAGCGGGAGATACGCAGTATTTT CASSQLAGAGDTQYF
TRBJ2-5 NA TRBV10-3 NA TGTGCCATCAGTTTACTAGGTCGGGAGACCCAGTACTTC CAISLLGRETQYF
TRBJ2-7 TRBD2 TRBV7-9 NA TGTGCCAGCACCCCCTCCTGGACTAGCGGTTACTACGAGCAGTACTTC CASTPSWTSGYYEQYF
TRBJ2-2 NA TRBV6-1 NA TGTGCCAGCAGTGATCGGCAATTTACGAACACCGGGGAGCTGTTTTTT CASSDRQFTNTGELFF
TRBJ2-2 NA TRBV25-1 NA TGTGCCAGCAGTGTTACCGGGACGGTCACCGGGGAGCTGTTTTTT CASSVTGTVTGELFF
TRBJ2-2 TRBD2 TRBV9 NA TGTGCCAGCAGCAATAGCGGGGGGCCCTCCACCGGGGAGCTGTTTTTT CASSNSGGPSTGELFF
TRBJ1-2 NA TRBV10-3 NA TGTGCCATCAGTGAGTCGGGGGGTCTCGGCTATGGCTACACCTTC CAISESGGLGYGYTF
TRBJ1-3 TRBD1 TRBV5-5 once TGTGCCAGCAGCCCCGGGACAGGGGGCATTAGTGACACCATATATTTT CASSPGTGGISDTIYF
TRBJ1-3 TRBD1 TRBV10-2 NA TGCGCCAGCAGTAGACAGGGGGGCGATCAGAGCTCTGGAAACACCATATATTTT CASSRQGGDQSSGNTIYF
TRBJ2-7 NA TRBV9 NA TGTGCCAGCAGCGCACAGGGATCGACCTACGAGCAGTACTTC CASSAQGSTYEQYF
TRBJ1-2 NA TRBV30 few TGTGCCTGGAGTGTATTGAGGGGCTATGGCTACACCTTC CAWSVLRGYGYTF
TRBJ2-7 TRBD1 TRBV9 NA TGTGCCAGCAGCCCGAGAGGACAGGGAGGCGAGCAGTACTTC CASSPRGQGGEQYF
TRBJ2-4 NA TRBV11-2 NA TGTGCCAGCACTCCGCCAGGGTTAGCCAAAAACATTCAGTACTTC CASTPPGLAKNIQYF
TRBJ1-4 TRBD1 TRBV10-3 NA TGTGCCATCAGTGGGGGACAGCCCGAAAAACTGTTTTTT CAISGGQPEKLFF
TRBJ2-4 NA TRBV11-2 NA TGTGCCAGCAGCCTCAGGAGGGCGGCCAAAAACATTCAGTACTTC CASSLRRAAKNIQYF
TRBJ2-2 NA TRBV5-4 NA TGTGCCAGCAGCTTGAGACGGGAGAACACCGGGGAGCTGTTTTTT CASSLRRENTGELFF
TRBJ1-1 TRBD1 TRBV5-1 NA TGCGCCAGCACCCGAATACCTGGGACAGGGGTTGAAGCTTTCTTT CASTRIPGTGVEAFF
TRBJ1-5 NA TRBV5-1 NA TGCGCCAGCAGCTTGGCGGCTGGTGAGCCCCAGCATTTT CASSLAAGEPQHF
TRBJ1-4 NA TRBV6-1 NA TGTGCCAGCAGTGGCCGACCCCGGGGTAATGAAAAACTGTTTTTT CASSGRPRGNEKLFF
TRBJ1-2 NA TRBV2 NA TGTGCCAGCAGTGGACAGACGGACTATGGCTACACCTTC CASSGQTDYGYTF
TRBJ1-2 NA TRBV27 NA TGTGCCAGCAGTTTGGCAGGGGAGGACTATGGCTACACCTTC CASSLAGEDYGYTF
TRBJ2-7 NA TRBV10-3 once TGTGCCATCAGTGAGTACAGGTTCGTCGGCGAGCAGTACTTC CAISEYRFVGEQYF
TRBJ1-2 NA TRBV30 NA TGTGCCTCTGTTGCAGGGGACGGGGCTACCTATGGCTACACCTTC CASVAGDGATYGYTF
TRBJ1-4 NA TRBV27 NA TGTGCCAGCAGTTTGGCTCTTGCAACTAATGAAAAACTGTTTTTT CASSLALATNEKLFF
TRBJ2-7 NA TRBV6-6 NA TGTGCCAGCAGTAATCGAAAGGCCTCCTACGAGCAGTACTTC CASSNRKASYEQYF
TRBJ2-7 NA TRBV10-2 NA TGCGCCAGCCGAGGACGGTTCTACGAGCAGTACTTC CASRGRFYEQYF
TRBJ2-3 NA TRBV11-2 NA TGTGCCAGCAGCTTAGACGGGGCTTGGACAGATACGCAGTATTTT CASSLDGAWTDTQYF
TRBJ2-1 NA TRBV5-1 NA TGCGCCAGCACCCTGGGTGACAGGACTTACAATGAGCAGTTCTTC CASTLGDRTYNEQFF
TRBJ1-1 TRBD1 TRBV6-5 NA TGTGCCACCCTAGGGGACAGTGTGACTGAAGCTTTCTTT CATLGDSVTEAFF
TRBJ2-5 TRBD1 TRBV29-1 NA TGCAGCGTTGAAGATCTTGAGGGGGCAGAGACCCAGTACTTC CSVEDLEGAETQYF
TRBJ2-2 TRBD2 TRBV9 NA TGTGCCAGCAGCTCCCGGGGGGGAGGGTCGAACACCGGGGAGCTGTTTTTT CASSSRGGGSNTGELFF